The rows below give T cell receptor beta chains drawn from one sample of a study of T cells after yellow fever vaccination. TCRdb ran MiXCR on the 5' RACE reads and lists one entry per CDR3 protein. The sample has 200,000 to 250,000 distinct CDR3 sequences, about 3% seen once. The sequenced sample was CD4+ T cells sorted from PBMCs, obtained 10 days after the yellow fever booster vaccination. The receptors come from a man between 18 and 35 years old who received the YFV17D yellow fever vaccine. Both conserved end residues are trimmed from each CDR3. The order of the fields is D gene, V gene, J gene, CDR3 protein. D genes are given only for firm matches.

NA,TRBV4-3,TRBJ1-1,ASSHPDRRDTEAF
TRBD1,TRBV12-3/TRBV12-4,TRBJ2-1,ASSSGQGAFYEQF
NA,TRBV3-1,TRBJ2-1,ASSHGRVGEQF
NA,TRBV5-1,TRBJ1-5,ASSFGTDSNQPQH
NA,TRBV4-3,TRBJ1-1,ASSQDRRLGTEAF
NA,TRBV5-1,TRBJ2-1,ASSLSRDNEQF
TRBD1,TRBV19,TRBJ2-2,ASSTRDRATNTGELF
NA,TRBV20-1,TRBJ2-1,SARPVAGGLEQF
NA,TRBV20-1,TRBJ2-1,SASRGGSEQF
NA,TRBV2,TRBJ2-5,ASRGPGETQY
NA,TRBV14,TRBJ2-3,ASSQLGAGSTQY
TRBD1,TRBV5-4,TRBJ1-5,ASSLGGGTQPQH
NA,TRBV3-1,TRBJ2-5,ASSPWGEPETQY
NA,TRBV6-1,TRBJ1-2,ASSEAGGLRYGYT
NA,TRBV20-1,TRBJ2-1,SASRVRGNEQF
TRBD2,TRBV20-1,TRBJ2-1,SATSGERANEQF
NA,TRBV29-1,TRBJ1-1,SVEVGSKAF
TRBD1,TRBV29-1,TRBJ1-1,SVPDRVNTEAF
NA,TRBV12-3/TRBV12-4,TRBJ2-5,ASSPSSAQETQY
NA,TRBV29-1,TRBJ2-5,SVGAETRETQY
NA,TRBV6-2/TRBV6-3,TRBJ1-5,ASSYSGAYSNQPQH
TRBD2,TRBV12-5,TRBJ2-5,ASSPGTSRETQY
TRBD1,TRBV29-1,TRBJ1-1,SVGQGGGTEAF
TRBD1,TRBV5-1,TRBJ1-1,ASSFQGAVNAEAF
NA,TRBV4-2,TRBJ2-2,ASSQVSGGTGELF
NA,TRBV7-2,TRBJ2-1,ASSSGWASYNEQF
NA,TRBV24-1,TRBJ2-2,ATSEHVIYFFFVAGELF
NA,TRBV5-1,TRBJ2-5,ASSASGGLGETQY
NA,TRBV9,TRBJ1-6,ASSVVGDNSPLH
NA,TRBV6-1,TRBJ1-4,ASSYDPGTSGGKLF
NA,TRBV12-3/TRBV12-4,TRBJ2-2,ASKTRQGLIRGHGELF
NA,TRBV6-6,TRBJ2-1,ASSYRGEYEQF
NA,TRBV28,TRBJ2-2,ASRGSVSPGELF
TRBD1,TRBV20-1,TRBJ2-4,SAGPDRGDKNIQY
NA,TRBV7-2,TRBJ1-1,ASSLAGQGLNTEAF
TRBD1,TRBV20-1,TRBJ1-2,SASGGTGVVNYGYT
NA,TRBV7-2,TRBJ2-1,ASSSDGNNEQF
NA,TRBV20-1,TRBJ1-5,SASSAVSNQPQH
NA,TRBV6-5,TRBJ2-7,ASSFQSSYEQY
NA,TRBV7-9,TRBJ1-4,ASRAGGAEKLF
NA,TRBV5-1,TRBJ1-1,ASSLDGRNTEAS
NA,TRBV7-2,TRBJ2-2,ASSPQGFQGRSTGELF
NA,TRBV12-3/TRBV12-4,TRBJ1-4,ASSSTTGNEKLF
TRBD2,TRBV12-3/TRBV12-4,TRBJ2-3,ASSQLWGRADTQY
TRBD1,TRBV12-3/TRBV12-4,TRBJ1-1,ASSATGLNTEAF
NA,TRBV27,TRBJ1-6,ASSLSSGGGSPLH
NA,TRBV6-1,TRBJ2-5,ASAGRGTPGTQY
NA,TRBV4-2,TRBJ2-5,ASSQELIQETQY
NA,TRBV24-1,TRBJ1-5,ATSDRVFNQPQH
TRBD2,TRBV7-2,TRBJ2-1,ASSPQRGEQF
NA,TRBV6-2/TRBV6-3,TRBJ1-1,ASSYSAEAF
NA,TRBV20-1,TRBJ1-2,SARPENYGYT
NA,TRBV18,TRBJ2-5,ASSATSYETQY
TRBD2,TRBV20-1,TRBJ2-1,SAVRLAGRNEQF
NA,TRBV5-1,TRBJ2-7,ASSFSPVQPYEQY
NA,TRBV12-3/TRBV12-4,TRBJ1-1,ASRPGRDAEAF
TRBD1,TRBV7-9,TRBJ2-6,ASSFTRGLTSGANVLT